A single sample is the source of the 30 T cell receptor beta chains below, sequenced in a study of blood T cells in healthy people across ages. Sample-barcoded 5' priming and a J-beta primer mix drove a second PCR of roughly 7 to 11 cycles. TCRdb reprocessed the 5' RACE reads via MiXCR and lists one record per CDR3 protein. The sample lists 1.5 million to 2 million distinct CDR3 sequences, 25% to 30% seen once, with 7.7% in the top ten. Sequences were obtained from blood. Receptors were obtained from a woman aged 25 to 39 in good health.

This clonotype has more than one count but fewer than ten. The V call is TRBV12-3 or TRBV12-4, the J call TRBJ1-2; weak D call: TRBD1 (5 bases). The CDR3 contains 12 residues. This CDR3 is CTGSLSTDGYTF. The CDR3, as DNA: TGTACCGGCAGTTTATCGACAGATGGCTACACCTTC.

There are many counts of this clonotype. The chain has TRBV12-3 or TRBV12-4 and TRBJ2-7; possible D gene TRBD2, 6 bases. This CDR3 contains 14 residues. The germline V and J ends were trimmed by 7 bases and 3 bases, with 16 bases remaining between them. CDR3 protein: CASKEGLGVYEQYF. The CDR3 DNA follows: TGTGCCAGCAAGGAGGGGCTGGGGGTCTACGAGCAGTACTTC.

This clonotype was recorded only once. V is TRBV12-3 or TRBV12-4 and J is TRBJ2-1; 11 bases map to TRBD2. Matching the DNA end better, TRBJ2-7 makes the J call doubtful. The CDR3 is made up of 14 amino acids. In DNA, the CDR3 is TGTGCCAGCACCTCGGGACTAGCGGATCACGAGCAGTACTTC. Amino acid sequence: CASTSGLADHEQYF.

J is TRBJ2-3 and V is TRBV20-1; 9 positions match TRBD2. J was trimmed by 4 bases and V by 3 bases; bases with no gene match: 5. This CDR3 region has 14 residues. The germline V gene has CDR1 DFQATT and CDR2 SNEGSKA (reference sequence). The CDR3 bases are TGCAGTGCTAGGGGACTAGCACCGGCAGATACGCAGTATTTT. This sequence encodes CSARGLAPADTQYF.

This clonotype was seen more than once but under ten times. The rearrangement links TRBV20-1 to TRBJ1-5; tentative D call: TRBD1 (6 bases). CDR3 length equals 17 residues. The germline V and J ends were trimmed by 5 bases and 3 bases, with 23 bases remaining between them. Germline V gene lookup returns CDR1 DFQATT and CDR2 SNEGSKA (reference sequence). The CDR3 protein is CSAGLSQGRRTNQPQHF. CDR3 in DNA: TGCAGTGCTGGCCTCTCTCAGGGGCGAAGGACCAATCAGCCCCAGCATTTT.

On this clonotype: A junction boundary mismatches the germline segment, possibly from a read error. The chain combines TRBV10-1 with TRBJ2-2, with 7 positions matching TRBD1. The germline CDR1 and CDR2 sequences are WNHNN and SYGVQD (reference sequence). The CDR3 loop spans 13 amino acids. This CDR3 is CASSDRSTGELCF. CDR3 in DNA: TGCGCCAGCTCGGACAGGAGCACCGGGGAGCTGTGTTTT.

This clonotype showed up just a few times. This chain joins TRBV28 and TRBJ2-7; unclear D gene. The V gene's germline CDR1 is MDHEN and CDR2 SYDVKM. CDR3 length: 13 amino acids. V was shortened by 3 bases and J by 3 bases, with 9 bases between the two germline ends. CDR3 sequence reads: CASSFPALYEQYF. Written as DNA, the CDR3 is TGTGCCAGCAGTTTCCCCGCCCTCTACGAGCAGTACTTC.

The CDR3 spells CASSARGGQKETQYF. DNA of the CDR3: TGCGCCAGCAGCGCACGAGGGGGGCAGAAAGAGACCCAGTACTTC. The gene calls are TRBV5-1 and TRBJ2-5, with D possibly called TRBD1 or TRBD2 (6 bases each). V gave up 4 bases and J gave up 3 bases, with 16 bases separating them. Germline V gene lookup returns CDR1 SGHRS and CDR2 YFSETQ. CDR3 length: 15 amino acids.

Turning to this clonotype: At one of its ends the junction is not consistent with the germline gene, which may arise from a read error. The chain couples TRBV5-1 to TRBJ2-5, with D possibly being TRBD1 (5 bases). CDR1 SGHRS and CDR2 YFSETQ come from the germline V gene. This CDR3 is 15 amino acids long. CDR3 region: CASSASAGLQGTQYF. The CDR3 coding sequence is TGCGCCAGCAGCGCATCCGCAGGGCTACAAGGGACCCAGTACTTC.

This clonotype was counted once. This rearrangement joins TRBV11-2 to TRBJ1-1; tentatively, D is TRBD1 (5 bases). The length of the CDR3 is 15 residues. CDR1 and CDR2 (germline): SGHAT, FQNNGV. Trimming shortened V by 3 bases and J by 0 bases, and 11 bases separated the two germline ends. The CDR3 region has the DNA TGTGCCAGCAGCTTCCACCGGGGACTGAACACTGAAGCTTTCTTT. Amino acid sequence: CASSFHRGLNTEAFF.

This clonotype has a handful of counts. This sequence joins TRBV30 and TRBJ1-5; a weak D match, TRBD1 (5 bases). CDR3 length: 13 amino acids. The germline CDR1 and CDR2 sequences are GTSNPN and SVGIG (reference sequence). The V end lost 0 bases, the J end lost 6 bases, and 9 bases lay between the germline ends. DNA of the CDR3: TGTGCCTGGAGTGTGGGGGTAAGTCAGCCCCAGCATTTT. Amino acid sequence: CAWSVGVSQPQHF. Full variable domain (rest looked up from reference TRBV30 and TRBJ1-5): SQTIHQWPATLVQPVGSPLSLECTVEGTSNPNLYWYRQAAGRGLQLLFYSVGIGQISSEVPQNLSASRPQDRQFILSSKKLLLSDSGFYLCAWSVGVSQPQHFGDGTRLSIL.

The genes are TRBV9 and TRBJ2-5; D call uncertain. Germline V CDR1 and CDR2: SGDLS, YYNGEE. Trimming shortened V by 0 bases and J by 4 bases, and 10 bases separated the two germline ends. The CDR3 has 14 amino acids. This CDR3 reads CASSVDPAAETQYF. CDR3 in DNA: TGTGCCAGCAGCGTAGATCCCGCGGCAGAGACCCAGTACTTC.

With regard to this clonotype: Sequence at one end of the junction differs from germline and may be a read error. The rearrangement links TRBV9 to TRBJ2-2; the D call may be TRBD1 or TRBD2 (5 bases each). The V gene's germline CDR1 is SGDLS and CDR2 YYNGEE. The CDR3 contains 16 residues. CDR3 sequence (DNA): TGTGCCAGCGGCGTATACGGGACCGCGAACACCGGGGAGCTGTTTTTT. It translates to CASGVYGTANTGELFF.

This chain joins TRBV7-2 and TRBJ2-1; 8 bases align to TRBD1. This CDR3 region has 18 residues. CDR1 and CDR2 from the germline V gene are SGHTA and FQGNSA. The ends lost 2 bases at V and 6 bases at J; junction bases unmatched: 15. CDR3 in DNA: TGTGCCAGCAGCTTAACGTCCAGGGGGCCAATGACTGGCAATGAGCAGTTCTTC. Protein product: CASSLTSRGPMTGNEQFF. Drawing the rest from reference TRBV7-2 and TRBJ2-1, the complete variable domain is GAGVSQSPSNKVTEKGKDVELRCDPISGHTALYWYRQSLGQGLEFLIYFQGNSAPDKSGLPSDRFSAERTGGSVSTLTIQRTQQEDSAVYLCASSLTSRGPMTGNEQFFGPGTRLTVL.

Turning to this clonotype: This may arise from a read error, as a much more abundant clone is one base away. The rearrangement uses TRBV5-1 and TRBJ1-2; D is perhaps TRBD1 (5 bases). The CDR3 spans 15 residues. Germline values: CDR1 SGHRS, CDR2 YFSETQ. The CDR3 DNA follows: TGCGTCAGCAGCATGACAAACAGGACTAACTATGGCTACACCTTC. Translation gives CVSSMTNRTNYGYTF.

This clonotype was counted at least ten times. The gene calls are TRBV7-9 and TRBJ2-7; 9 bases map to TRBD1. CDR3 length: 14 amino acids. Trimming cost V 8 bases and J 0 bases; bases outside gene matches: 5. Germline CDR1 reads SEHNR; CDR2 reads FQNEAQ (reference sequence). CDR3 residues: CASATGQGSYEQYF. Here the CDR3 DNA reads TGTGCCAGCGCGACGGGACAGGGCTCCTACGAGCAGTACTTC.

The V call is TRBV6-4, the J call TRBJ1-2; D is ambiguous. V was cut by 4 bases and J by 4 bases, with 13 bases left in between. Germline CDR1 and CDR2: MRHNA and SNTAGT. The CDR3 is 14 residues long. The DNA of the CDR3 is TGTGCCAGCAGTGCCTCCCGGGCCCCCTATGGCTACACCTTC. Translating gives CASSASRAPYGYTF.

As concerns this clonotype: This clone may be a read error of a much larger clone one base away. J is TRBJ2-4 and V is TRBV10-2; D could derive from TRBD1 or TRBD2 (5 bases each). Germline assignment: CDR1 WSHSY and CDR2 SAAADI. The CDR3 is 16 amino acids. Trimming left V 2 bases short and J 7 bases short, with 18 bases between. This CDR3 reads CASSEAGTLMGNIQYF. In DNA, the CDR3 is TGCGCCAGCAGTGAGGCTGGGACCCTGATGGGCAACATTCAGTACTTC.

There are many counts of this clonotype. The CDR3: CASSLSSDGGETQYF. The CDR3, as DNA: TGTGCCAGCAGCCTTTCCTCCGACGGGGGGGAGACCCAGTACTTC. V gene TRBV4-2 combines with J gene TRBJ2-5, with TRBD2 identical over 7 bases. V was clipped by 4 bases and J by 5 bases; unmatched bases: 10. This CDR3 spans 15 amino acids. Germline loops: CDR1 LGHNA, CDR2 YNFKEQ.

The rearrangement uses TRBV7-9 and TRBJ2-1, with D possibly called TRBD1 or TRBD2 (6 bases each). Deletions cut 4 bases from V and 0 bases from J, with 13 bases between. Looked up from germline, CDR1 is SEHNR and CDR2 is FQNEAQ (reference sequence). This CDR3 contains 16 residues. The CDR3 bases are TGTGCCAGCAGCTCCGAGGGGGGTAGCTCCTACAATGAGCAGTTCTTC. It specifies CASSSEGGSSYNEQFF. The variable domain in full, with the rest retrieved from reference TRBV7-9 and TRBJ2-1, is DTGVSQNPRHKITKRGQNVTFRCDPISEHNRLYWYRQTLGQGPEFLTYFQNEAQLEKSRLLSDRFSAERPKGSFSTLEIQRTEQGDSAMYLCASSSEGGSSYNEQFFGPGTRLTVL.

For this clonotype: Given a much more abundant clone one base away, this may be a read error. The chain is built from TRBV29-1 and TRBJ2-3; the match to TRBD1 covers 7 bases. Germline lookup yields CDR1 SQVTM and CDR2 ANQGSEA. The CDR3 spans 13 residues. This CDR3 is CSVPGQNTDAQYF. As DNA, the CDR3 is TGCAGCGTTCCGGGACAGAACACAGATGCGCAGTATTTT.

Of note for this clonotype: Just one base apart from a much larger clone, this may be a read error. V is TRBV29-1 and J is TRBJ2-2, with 11 bases identical to TRBD2. Germline lookup yields CDR1 SQVTM and CDR2 ANQGSEA. CDR3 length equals 14 residues. The CDR3 loop reads CSAGLAGLAGERFF. The CDR3 DNA is TGCAGCGCTGGACTAGCGGGTTTAGCCGGGGAGCGGTTTTTT.

A few counts support this clonotype. The chain uses TRBV5-1 and TRBJ1-1, with D possibly TRBD1 on 6 matching bases. Germline CDR1 reads SGHRS; CDR2 reads YFSETQ. This CDR3 comprises 13 residues. V lost 5 bases to trimming and J lost 5 bases, with 13 bases between them. The CDR3 loop reads CASSGGQVTEAFF. The CDR3 coding sequence is TGCGCCAGCAGTGGGGGGCAGGTAACTGAAGCTTTCTTT.

The genes are TRBV12-3 or TRBV12-4 and TRBJ2-5; TRBD1 aligns across 7 bases. V lost 7 bases, J lost 4 bases, and 12 bases stayed unmatched. The CDR3 runs 15 residues. The CDR3: CASTAQQGTGETQYF. The CDR3 region has the DNA TGTGCCAGCACGGCCCAACAGGGGACGGGAGAGACCCAGTACTTC.

This clonotype was observed a handful of times. The gene calls are TRBV11-2 and TRBJ1-1; D ambiguous. Germline V lookup: CDR1 SGHAT, CDR2 FQNNGV. The V gene lost 5 bases and the J gene lost 0 bases, with 13 bases spanning the gap. CDR3 length: 15 amino acids. For the CDR3, the DNA is TGTGCCAGCAGCGATCTAGATGGTTTGAACACTGAAGCTTTCTTT. The encoded protein is CASSDLDGLNTEAFF. The complete variable domain, with remaining parts taken from reference TRBV11-2 and TRBJ1-1, reads EAGVAQSPRYKIIEKRQSVAFWCNPISGHATLYWYQQILGQGPKLLIQFQNNGVVDDSQLPKDRFSAERLKGVDSTLKIQPAKLEDSAVYLCASSDLDGLNTEAFFGQGTRLTVV.

The chain joins TRBV5-1 to TRBJ2-3; TRBD1 matches at 8 bases. V gave up 0 bases and J gave up 2 bases; unmatched junction bases: 5. The CDR3 contains 16 residues. Germline V gene data show CDR1 as SGHRS and CDR2 as YFSETQ. Here the CDR3 DNA reads TGCGCCAGCAGCTTGGGACAGGGGTCAATCACAGATACGCAGTATTTT. Protein: CASSLGQGSITDTQYF.

The V and J genes are TRBV7-3 and TRBJ2-6; no definite D call. CDR1 SGHTA and CDR2 FQGTGA come from the germline V gene. This CDR3 comprises 16 residues. Trimming took 1 base from V and 0 from J, leaving 7 bases between them. The CDR3 is CASSLIRSSGANVLTF. The CDR3 DNA is TGTGCCAGCAGCTTAATCCGATCCTCTGGGGCCAACGTCCTGACTTTC.

This clonotype was found a few times. V and J are TRBV30 and TRBJ1-5, with D tentatively TRBD1 (5 bases). With 3 bases removed from V and 4 bases from J, the gap between germline ends came to 13 bases. Germline V CDR1 and CDR2: GTSNPN, SVGIG (reference sequence). This CDR3 contains 14 residues. The CDR3 here is CAWSAGGRNQPQHF. DNA for the CDR3: TGTGCCTGGAGCGCCGGGGGGAGGAATCAGCCCCAGCATTTT.

The chain has TRBV12-3 or TRBV12-4 and TRBJ2-3, with D unresolved. There are 13 residues in the CDR3. V shed 7 bases and J shed 0 bases, with 8 bases lying between them. The CDR3 reads CASIVTSTDTQYF. Here the CDR3 DNA reads TGTGCCAGCATTGTTACTAGCACAGATACGCAGTATTTT.

The chain couples TRBV12-5 to TRBJ1-2; TRBD1 matches 10 bases. The CDR3 spans 16 residues. Germline trimming cut 6 bases from V and 6 bases from J; bases unmatched to any gene: 13. Germline CDR1 and CDR2: LGHNT and FRNRAP. CDR3 bases: TGTGCTAGTGGAGAGAACCGGGACAGGGGTATCCATGGCTACACCTTC. Encoded protein: CASGENRDRGIHGYTF.